The rows below give T cell receptor beta chains drawn from one sample of a study of T-cell reconstitution after alpha-beta-depleted transplantation in children. MiXCR, applied by TCRdb to the PCR reads, yields one record per CDR3 protein. The table records a few hundred thousand distinct CDR3 sequences, roughly a quarter of them present only once. Material: PBMCs, obtained before TCRalphabeta/CD19-depleted stem cell transplant. The receptors stem from a boy in the first two years of life with Wiskott-Aldrich syndrome, due to receive a stem cell transplant. CDR3s include the opening cysteine and the closing phenylalanine or tryptophan. D genes are given only for firm matches. Rows may omit the clone size; those that give it use once, few, many or a size class.

D	V	size	length	J	CDR3	DNA
TRBD2	TRBV5-6	NA	17	TRBJ2-3	CASSLARQREVGDTQYF	TGTGCCAGCAGCTTGGCTCGTCAGCGGGAGGTCGGGGATACGCAGTATTTT
NA	TRBV5-6	few	16	TRBJ1-2	CASSAFGQREGYGYTF	TGTGCCAGCAGCGCCTTCGGGCAGCGGGAAGGCTATGGCTACACCTTC
NA	TRBV5-1	NA	15	TRBJ2-2	CASSLSSSNTGELFF	TGCGCCAGCAGCTTATCTAGCTCAAACACCGGGGAGCTTTTTTTT
TRBD1	TRBV5-6	NA	15	TRBJ2-7	CASSERTGWIYEQYF	TGTGCCAGCAGCGAAAGGACAGGGTGGATCTACGAGCAGTACTTC
NA	TRBV9	NA	15	TRBJ2-2	CASSAGLGNTGELFF	TGTGCCAGCAGCGCCGGTCTAGGGAACACCGGGGAGCTGTTTTTT
TRBD2	TRBV12-3/TRBV12-4	many	12	TRBJ2-1	CASSSSGGEQFF	TGTGCCAGCAGTTCTAGCGGGGGCGAGCAGTTCTTC
NA	TRBV18	NA	16	TRBJ2-3	CASSPLRTPDTDTQYF	TGTGCCAGCTCACCCCTTAGGACTCCCGACACAGATACGCAGTATTTT
NA	TRBV15	NA	13	TRBJ2-4	CATSEQGGHIQYF	TGTGCCACCAGCGAGCAGGGGGGACACATTCAGTACTTC
TRBD2	TRBV3-1	many	16	TRBJ2-1	CASSQWGLAGNNEQFF	TGTGCCAGCAGCCAATGGGGACTAGCGGGTAACAATGAGCAGTTCTTC
TRBD2	TRBV12-5	few	15	TRBJ2-1	CASGSPREGLNEQFF	TGTGCTAGTGGTTCCCCGAGGGAGGGACTCAATGAGCAGTTCTTC
NA	TRBV21-1	NA	18	TRBJ2-5	CASSPLLSTGGGQETQYF	TGTGCCAGCAGCCCCCTCCTATCGACAGGGGGGGGACAAGAGACCCAGTACTTC
NA	TRBV6-5	NA	14	TRBJ1-5	CASSYRAGSEPQHF	TGTGCCAGCAGTTACCGGGCGGGGTCGGAGCCCCAGCATTTT
NA	TRBV10-3	NA	15	TRBJ1-6	CAISPQISYNSPLHF	TGTGCCATCAGTCCCCAGATCTCCTATAATTCACCCCTCCACTTT
NA	TRBV15	NA	17	TRBJ2-3	CATSRDSTKSTSYTQYF	TGTGCCACCAGCAGGGATTCTACCAAATCGACTAGTTACACGCAGTATTTT
NA	TRBV6-5	few	14	TRBJ1-2	CASSWGTPNYGYTF	TGTGCCAGCAGTTGGGGCACCCCTAACTATGGCTACACCTTC
TRBD2	TRBV5-1	NA	13	TRBJ2-7	CASSPRRGGEQYF	TGCGCCAGCAGCCCCCGACGGGGGGGCGAGCAGTACTTC
NA	TRBV20-1	NA	15	TRBJ2-3	CSARDMGLGTDTQYF	TGCAGTGCTAGAGATATGGGATTAGGGACAGATACGCAGTATTTT
NA	TRBV20-1	NA	14	TRBJ2-5	CSARDSVSIETQYF	TGCAGTGCTAGAGATAGCGTAAGCATCGAGACCCAGTACTTC
NA	TRBV7-2	NA	15	TRBJ1-5	CASSLASTGNQPQHF	TGTGCCAGCAGCTTAGCCAGCACAGGGAATCAGCCCCAGCATTTT
TRBD1	TRBV5-1	few	16	TRBJ1-1	CASSPEWDRVNTEAFF	TGCGCCAGCAGCCCGGAGTGGGACAGAGTGAACACTGAAGCTTTCTTT
TRBD1	TRBV20-1	NA	14	TRBJ1-1	CSAGRTGMNTEAFF	TGCAGTGCTGGACGGACAGGTATGAACACTGAAGCTTTCTTT
NA	TRBV28	few	13	TRBJ2-1	CASSLMYYNEQFF	TGTGCCAGCAGTTTAATGTATTACAATGAGCAGTTCTTC
NA	TRBV18	few	16	TRBJ2-1	CASSPHQTGEYNEQFF	TGTGCCAGCTCACCACACCAGACAGGCGAATACAATGAGCAGTTCTTC
NA	TRBV19	NA	12	TRBJ1-1	CASRYIGRRAFF	TGTGCCAGTAGGTACATCGGCAGACGAGCTTTCTTT
NA	TRBV7-9	NA	17	TRBJ2-5	CASSPNWESSLQETQYF	TGTGCCAGCAGTCCAAATTGGGAGAGCTCCCTTCAAGAGACCCAGTACTTC
TRBD2	TRBV7-8	NA	16	TRBJ2-1	CASSSGLAVTYNEQFF	TGTGCCAGCAGCTCTGGACTAGCGGTTACCTACAATGAGCAGTTCTTC
NA	TRBV29-1	once	13	TRBJ2-3	CSVSRLLTDTQYF	TGCAGCGTATCAAGGCTTCTCACAGATACGCAGTATTTT
NA	TRBV7-2	NA	12	TRBJ2-5	CASSQRGETQYF	TGTGCCAGCAGCCAACGTGGGGAGACCCAGTACTTC
TRBD1	TRBV24-1	few	15	TRBJ2-6	CAATTGGSGANVLTF	TGTGCCGCTACGACAGGGGGCTCTGGGGCCAACGTCCTGACTTTC
NA	TRBV20-1	NA	15	TRBJ2-5	CSATPGWAEKETQYF	TGCAGTGCTACCCCGGGGTGGGCGGAAAAAGAGACCCAGTACTTC
NA	TRBV25-1	NA	15	TRBJ2-7	CASSDVGDKSYEQYF	TGTGCCAGCAGTGACGTAGGGGACAAATCCTACGAGCAGTACTTC
TRBD1	TRBV6-1	NA	14	TRBJ1-5	CASRDRVYNQPQHF	TGTGCCAGCAGGGACAGGGTTTACAATCAGCCCCAGCATTTT
TRBD1	TRBV19	NA	14	TRBJ1-1	CASSMTGTNTEAFF	TGTGCCAGTAGTATGACAGGGACGAACACTGAAGCTTTCTTT
NA	TRBV18	few	16	TRBJ2-2	CASSPPTWTRPGELFF	TGTGCCAGCTCACCACCAACCTGGACTCGGCCCGGGGAGCTGTTTTTT
NA	TRBV20-1	NA	12	TRBJ2-3	CSARGSTDTQYF	TGCAGTGCTAGGGGTAGCACAGATACGCAGTATTTT
NA	TRBV5-5	NA	15	TRBJ2-1	CASSGVGGTDNEQFF	TGTGCCAGCAGCGGAGTGGGCGGGACCGACAATGAGCAGTTCTTC
TRBD2	TRBV10-3	NA	16	TRBJ2-1	CAISGILAGGYNEQFF	TGTGCCATCAGTGGAATTTTAGCGGGAGGGTACAATGAGCAGTTCTTC
TRBD2	TRBV10-1	NA	14	TRBJ2-1	CASSESPAGGTKFF	TGCGCCAGCAGTGAGTCTCCGGCGGGAGGTACTAAGTTCTTC
TRBD2	TRBV20-1	NA	14	TRBJ2-5	CSAERTSGGETQYF	TGCAGTGCCGAACGCACTAGCGGAGGCGAGACCCAGTACTTC
NA	TRBV27	NA	13	TRBJ2-7	CASRQFSSYEQYF	TGTGCCAGCAGACAGTTTTCCTCCTACGAGCAGTACTTC
NA	TRBV5-1	NA	15	TRBJ2-2	CASSPQITNTGELFF	TGCGCCAGCAGCCCGCAGATTACTAACACCGGGGAGCTGTTTTTT
TRBD1	TRBV3-1	few	14	TRBJ2-1	CASSTRQGPNEQFF	TGTGCCAGCAGCACCCGACAGGGGCCCAATGAGCAGTTCTTC
TRBD2	TRBV7-8	NA	12	TRBJ2-7	CASSRTRGEQYF	TGTGCCAGCAGCCGGACTAGGGGTGAGCAGTACTTC
TRBD1	TRBV6-1	NA	11	TRBJ2-7	CASKAGGEQYF	TGTGCCAGCAAAGCAGGGGGCGAGCAGTACTTC
TRBD2	TRBV5-1	few	16	TRBJ2-1	CASSLVGARGNNEQFF	TGCGCCAGCAGCCTCGTCGGGGCGCGGGGGAACAATGAGCAGTTCTTC
NA	TRBV10-3	NA	12	TRBJ2-7	CAIRGLYYEQYF	TGTGCCATCAGAGGACTGTACTACGAGCAGTACTTC
NA	TRBV12-3/TRBV12-4	NA	14	TRBJ2-2	CASSFKANTGELFF	TGTGCCAGCAGTTTCAAGGCAAACACCGGGGAGCTGTTTTTT
NA	TRBV24-1	few	14	TRBJ2-1	CATSESWDYNEQFF	TGTGCCACCAGTGAGTCCTGGGATTACAATGAGCAGTTCTTC
TRBD2	TRBV5-1	NA	15	TRBJ2-1	CASSTVAGVLNEQFF	TGCGCCAGCAGCACCGTAGCGGGAGTCCTTAACGAGCAGTTCTTC
NA	TRBV2	few	12	TRBJ1-1	CARPRQNTEAFF	TGTGCCAGACCCCGACAGAACACTGAAGCTTTCTTT
NA	TRBV10-3	few	13	TRBJ2-7	CAISEGDTYEQYF	TGTGCCATCAGTGAAGGTGATACCTACGAGCAGTACTTC
NA	TRBV5-1	few	16	TRBJ2-1	CASSLAPGLDDNEQFF	TGCGCCAGCAGCTTGGCTCCGGGGCTCGATGACAATGAGCAGTTCTTC
NA	TRBV3-1	few	14	TRBJ2-7	CASSQPDLSYEQYF	TGTGCCAGCAGCCAACCGGACCTATCCTACGAGCAGTACTTC
NA	TRBV10-3	NA	13	TRBJ2-1	CAIRRSSYNEQFF	TGTGCCATCCGACGGAGCTCCTACAATGAGCAGTTCTTC
TRBD2	TRBV29-1	NA	14	TRBJ2-7	CSVLPGLAGYEQYF	TGCAGCGTTCTCCCGGGACTAGCGGGCTACGAGCAGTACTTC
TRBD1	TRBV6-1	few	17	TRBJ2-7	CASSPTGISTGGYEQYF	TGTGCCAGCAGTCCCACCGGGATTTCGACAGGGGGCTACGAGCAGTACTTC
NA	TRBV29-1	few	15	TRBJ2-4	CSVERLALAKNIQYF	TGCAGCGTTGAACGGCTAGCACTGGCCAAAAACATTCAGTACTTC
NA	TRBV5-1	NA	15	TRBJ2-2	CASSATTAGTAELFF	TGCGCCAGCAGCGCCACAACAGCCGGGACCGCGGAGCTGTTTTTT
TRBD2	TRBV3-1	few	16	TRBJ2-3	CASSQGTGLVPDTQYF	TGTGCCAGCAGCCAAGGGACCGGACTAGTCCCAGATACGCAGTATTTT
TRBD2	TRBV6-1	NA	15	TRBJ2-1	CASTPGTSGRAEQFF	TGTGCCAGCACTCCCGGGACTAGCGGGAGAGCTGAGCAGTTCTTC